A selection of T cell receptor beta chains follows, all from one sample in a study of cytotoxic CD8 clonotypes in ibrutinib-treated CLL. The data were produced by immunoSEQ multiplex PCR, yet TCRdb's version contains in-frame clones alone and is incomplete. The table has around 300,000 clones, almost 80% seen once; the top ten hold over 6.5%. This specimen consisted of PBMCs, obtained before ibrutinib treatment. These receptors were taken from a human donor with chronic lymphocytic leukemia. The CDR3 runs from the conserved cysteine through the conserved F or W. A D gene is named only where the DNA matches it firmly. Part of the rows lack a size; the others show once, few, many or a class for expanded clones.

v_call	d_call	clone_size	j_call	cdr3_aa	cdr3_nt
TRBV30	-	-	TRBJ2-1	CAWTPRGSYNEQFF	TGTGCCTGGACCCCCAGGGGCTCCTACAATGAGCAGTTCTTC
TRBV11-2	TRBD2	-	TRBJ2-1	CASSLDGRLAGGTNNEQFF	TGTGCCAGCAGCTTAGATGGAAGACTAGCGGGAGGAACCAACAATGAGCAGTTCTTC
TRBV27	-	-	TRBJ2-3	CASSFMVAVTDTQYF	TGTGCCAGCAGTTTTATGGTAGCGGTGACAGATACGCAGTATTTT
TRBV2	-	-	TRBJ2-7	CASRGVVHEQYF	TGTGCCAGCAGAGGGGTCGTCCACGAGCAGTACTTC
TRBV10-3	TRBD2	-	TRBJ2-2	CAISSTSGSNTGELFF	TGTGCCATCAGCAGCACTAGCGGGAGTAACACCGGGGAGCTGTTTTTT
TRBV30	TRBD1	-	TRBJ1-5	CAWSVGTGVQPQHF	TGTGCCTGGAGTGTTGGGACAGGGGTTCAGCCCCAGCATTTT
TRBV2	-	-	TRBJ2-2	CASSKRESNTGELFF	TGTGCCAGCAGTAAAAGAGAGTCGAACACCGGGGAGCTGTTTTTT
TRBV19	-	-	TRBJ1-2	CASSETHYGYTF	TGTGCCAGTAGTGAGACGCACTATGGCTACACCTTC
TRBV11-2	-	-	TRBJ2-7	CASGFRGARREQYF	TGTGCCAGCGGCTTCCGGGGGGCGCGACGCGAGCAGTACTTC
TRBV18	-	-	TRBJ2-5	CASSPGTRQTQYF	TGTGCCAGCTCACCAGGGACGCGACAGACCCAGTACTTC
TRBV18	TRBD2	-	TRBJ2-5	CASTGLAGETQYF	TGTGCCAGCACGGGACTAGCGGGAGAGACCCAGTACTTC
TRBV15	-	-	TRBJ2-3	CATSSQVTDTQYF	TGTGCCACCAGCAGTCAGGTCACAGATACGCAGTATTTT
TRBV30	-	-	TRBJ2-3	CAWSVGGRDTQYF	TGTGCCTGGAGTGTAGGGGGGCGAGATACGCAGTATTTT
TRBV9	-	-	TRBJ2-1	CASSVDPLYYEQFF	TGTGCCAGCAGCGTAGATCCCCTCTACTATGAGCAGTTCTTC
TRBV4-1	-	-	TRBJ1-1	CASSHGTTEAFF	TGCGCCAGCAGTCACGGGACAACTGAAGCTTTCTTT
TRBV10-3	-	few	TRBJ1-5	CATTRGQGGDQPQHF	TGTGCCACCACGAGAGGGCAGGGAGGGGATCAGCCCCAGCATTTT
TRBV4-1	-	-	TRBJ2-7	CASSRTDDLYEQYF	TGCGCCAGCAGCCGTACAGACGACCTCTACGAGCAGTACTTC